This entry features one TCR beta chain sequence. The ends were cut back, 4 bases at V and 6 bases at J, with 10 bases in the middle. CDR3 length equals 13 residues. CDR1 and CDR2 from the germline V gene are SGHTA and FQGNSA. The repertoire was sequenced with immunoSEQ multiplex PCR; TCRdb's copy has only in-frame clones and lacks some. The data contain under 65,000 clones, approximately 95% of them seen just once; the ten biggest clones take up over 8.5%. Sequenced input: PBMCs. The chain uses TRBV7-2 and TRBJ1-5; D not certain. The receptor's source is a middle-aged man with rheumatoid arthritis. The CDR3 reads CASSSAGPQPQHF. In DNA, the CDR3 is TGTGCCAGCAGCTCGGCGGGTCCTCAGCCCCAGCATTTT.